The 17 T cell receptor beta chains below come from one sample, sequenced in a study of technical replicates of blood from a few donors. Repertoires were generated with immunoSEQ multiplex PCR, while TCRdb's copy carries only in-frame clones and drops some. The sample carries just over 95,000 clones, approximately 94% recorded once. Sequenced input: T cells isolated from PBMCs. Every receptor here comes from a human donor in good health.

The CDR3 is CASSSRGQVNNEQFF. DNA for the CDR3: TGTGCCAGCAGCTCCAGGGGGCAGGTTAATAATGAGCAGTTCTTC. The rearrangement links TRBV7-9 to TRBJ2-1, with 8 bases fitting TRBD1. Germline V CDR1 and CDR2: SEHNR, FQNEAQ (reference sequence). Germline trimming cut 4 bases from V and 7 bases from J; bases unmatched to any gene: 9. This CDR3 spans 15 amino acids.

This rearrangement joins TRBV5-4 to TRBJ2-7, with 10 bases identical to TRBD1. From germline, CDR1 is SGHNT and CDR2 YYREEE (reference sequence). V shed 2 bases and J 6 bases; nucleotides not matched to a gene: 8. The CDR3 totals 15 residues. CDR3 sequence reads: CASSLPGQGYAEQYF. In DNA, the CDR3 is TGTGCCAGCAGCTTACCGGGACAGGGGTACGCCGAGCAGTACTTC.

The rearrangement joins TRBV10-3 to TRBJ1-2; TRBD1 is a possible D gene (5 bases). CDR1 is ENHRY, CDR2 SYGVKD, per germline. The CDR3 has 14 amino acids. Trimming shortened V by 3 bases and J by 1 base, and 9 bases separated the two germline ends. CDR3 DNA: TGTGCCATCAGTGATCAGACAGATAACTATGGCTACACCTTC. Translated: CAISDQTDNYGYTF.

The V gene is TRBV27, the J gene TRBJ2-7; the D gene is possibly TRBD1 (5 bases). Germline CDR1 reads MNHEY; CDR2 reads SMNVEV (reference sequence). The V and J ends lost 6 bases and 2 bases respectively, with 23 bases between them. This CDR3 is 17 amino acids long. In DNA, the CDR3 is TGTGCCAGCAGCCCCTCCTACCAGGGAAAGCGAGCCTACGAGCAGTACTTC. Protein product: CASSPSYQGKRAYEQYF.

The chain is built from TRBV6-1 and TRBJ2-7; D is possibly TRBD2 (6 bases). Germline V CDR1 and CDR2: MNHNS, SASEGT. This CDR3 has 14 amino acids. V dropped 4 bases and J dropped 0 bases, with 10 bases sitting between them. In DNA form, the CDR3 reads TGTGCCAGCAGTGGGAGGGACGGCTCCTACGAGCAGTACTTC. Translating it yields CASSGRDGSYEQYF.

The V gene is TRBV19, the J gene TRBJ2-7; TRBD2 matches at 10 bases. Germline lookup yields CDR1 LNHDA and CDR2 SQIVND (reference sequence). The CDR3 is made up of 15 amino acids. The V segment lost 6 bases and the J segment 3 bases; nucleotides outside the gene matches: 8. The CDR3, as DNA: TGTGCCAGTAGGCACACGGGACTAGCGTTCTACGAGCAGTACTTC. Protein: CASRHTGLAFYEQYF. The full variable domain, its missing parts supplied by reference TRBV19 and TRBJ2-7, is DGGITQSPKYLFRKEGQNVTLSCEQNLNHDAMYWYRQDPGQGLRLIYYSQIVNDFQKGDIAEGYSVSREKKESFPLTVTSAQKNPTAFYLCASRHTGLAFYEQYFGPGTRLTVT.

This sequence joins TRBV12-5 and TRBJ1-1, with a tentative D call TRBD1 (5 bases). The V and J ends lost 7 bases and 0 bases respectively, with 21 bases between them. The CDR3 loop spans 17 amino acids. The V gene's germline CDR1 is LGHNT and CDR2 FRNRAP. In DNA, the CDR3 is TGTGCTAGTGCCTCAAATCCAAAGACAGCTATGAACACTGAAGCTTTCTTT. As protein: CASASNPKTAMNTEAFF.

The V gene is TRBV4-1, the J gene TRBJ1-2; the D gene is possibly TRBD1 (5 bases). The germline V and J ends were trimmed by 1 base and 0 bases, with 12 bases remaining between them. The germline gives CDR1 MGHRA, CDR2 YSYEKL. The CDR3 covers 16 residues. The CDR3 DNA follows: TGCGCCAGCAGCCAAGGCTGGACACCCTCTAACTATGGCTACACCTTC. As protein: CASSQGWTPSNYGYTF.

The V gene is TRBV6-4, the J gene TRBJ2-1, with D hard to call. CDR1 is MRHNA and CDR2 is SNTAGT in the germline V gene. Trimming cost V 2 bases and J 4 bases, with 6 bases left between them. The CDR3 has 13 residues. The CDR3 protein is CASSDDGYNEQFF. CDR3 nucleotides: TGTGCCAGCAGTGACGACGGGTACAATGAGCAGTTCTTC.

The rearrangement links TRBV2 to TRBJ2-7; D is unclear. Germline V gene data show CDR1 as SNHLY and CDR2 as FYNNEI. The CDR3 is 16 amino acids. With 3 bases removed from V and 1 base from J, the gap between germline ends came to 16 bases. This CDR3 reads CASSDSLAEPSYEQYF. Written as DNA, the CDR3 is TGTGCCAGCAGTGATAGTCTCGCGGAGCCTTCCTACGAGCAGTACTTC.

This clone was seen just once. This chain uses TRBV9 with TRBJ1-4, with D perhaps TRBD1 (5 bases). The germline V gene has CDR1 SGDLS and CDR2 YYNGEE. The V end lost 2 bases, the J end lost 3 bases, and 11 bases lay between the germline ends. The CDR3 is 15 amino acids. CDR3 nucleotides: TGTGCCAGCAGCGTCTCGACAGTGCCTAATGAAAAACTGTTTTTT. This gives the protein CASSVSTVPNEKLFF.

V is TRBV7-9 and J is TRBJ2-7; maybe TRBD1 (5 bases). The V and J ends lost 2 bases and 0 bases respectively, with 8 bases between them. The CDR3 loop spans 14 amino acids. The germline gives CDR1 SEHNR, CDR2 FQNEAQ (reference sequence). For the CDR3, the DNA is TGTGCCAGCAGCTTACTTGACAGCTCCTACGAGCAGTACTTC. Translation gives CASSLLDSSYEQYF.

This chain links TRBV2 with TRBJ2-5; 7 nucleotides agree with TRBD1. Looked up from germline, CDR1 is SNHLY and CDR2 is FYNNEI. V dropped 6 bases and J dropped 5; count of bases not matched to a gene: 9. There are 14 residues in the CDR3. DNA of the CDR3: TGTGCCAGCAGGGACAGGTGGGGGTCGGAGACCCAGTACTTC. Translated: CASRDRWGSETQYF.

In nucleotides, the CDR3 is TGCGCCAGCAGCTACGGCGGGAGGGAAGAGACCCAGTACTTC. Protein sequence: CASSYGGREETQYF. The V call is TRBV5-1, the J call TRBJ2-5; 9 positions match TRBD2. CDR3 length equals 14 residues. V gave up 3 bases and J gave up 3 bases; unmatched junction bases: 3. Germline V gene lookup returns CDR1 SGHRS and CDR2 YFSETQ.

The chain carries TRBV5-1 and TRBJ2-7, with 9 bases identical to TRBD1. There are 15 residues in the CDR3. The V gene end was trimmed by 3 bases and the J gene end by 4 bases; junction bases not matched to a gene: 8. CDR1 is SGHRS and CDR2 is YFSETQ in the germline V gene. The CDR3 spells CASSYIQGALYEQYF. The CDR3 nucleotides are TGCGCCAGCAGCTACATACAGGGGGCTCTTTACGAGCAGTACTTC.

Concerning this clone: The junction and the germline gene differ at one end; a read error may be behind it. The chain recombines TRBV7-8 with TRBJ2-7; 12 bases align to TRBD1. The V gene's germline CDR1 is SGHVS and CDR2 FQNEAQ. There are 11 residues in the CDR3. CDR3 in DNA: TGTGCCAGCGGGGACAGGGGGCGGAGCCACTTC. It encodes CASGDRGRSHF.

In this sample, this clone turned up a few times. The V and J genes are TRBV19 and TRBJ2-1, with 7 nucleotides matching TRBD1. The CDR3 sequence is 16 residues long. After removal of 6 bases from V and 2 bases from J, the junction contained 10 bases not matched to a gene. CDR1 is LNHDA and CDR2 is SQIVND in the germline V gene (reference sequence). CDR3 coding DNA: TGTGCCAGTAGATCCAAACAGGGGATTGCCTACAATGAGCAGTTCTTC. Its protein product is CASRSKQGIAYNEQFF. The variable domain in full, completed from reference TRBV19 and TRBJ2-1, reads DGGITQSPKYLFRKEGQNVTLSCEQNLNHDAMYWYRQDPGQGLRLIYYSQIVNDFQKGDIAEGYSVSREKKESFPLTVTSAQKNPTAFYLCASRSKQGIAYNEQFFGPGTRLTVL.